This paragraph covers one TCR beta chain sequence. In the authors' methods: How many nucleated cells were present was estimated from reference gene primer amplification. Profiled with immunoSEQ multiplex PCR; TCRdb holds only in-frame clones, not every one. The DNA was the basis for D and trimming; V, J and clone size are from that table. The sample consists of about 220,000 clones, 65% to 85% of them appearing once. The data belong to a study of blood T cell repertoires in COVID-19. Study background: PBMCs, B-cell-depleted T cells, or T cells were the source of the cDNA or gDNA that made up the material.

Clinical history reported by participants formed the basis on which cohorts were assigned. Two negative PCRs, clearance, or symptom resolution characterized the recovered Cohort 3 donors. The CDR3 totals 15 residues. Germline CDR1 reads LNHDA; CDR2 reads SQIVND (reference sequence). Unmatched junction bases numbered 5, after V lost 5 bases and J lost 0 bases. The clonotype was recovered from a woman aged 60-75 years who had recovered from COVID-19. Sequenced material: PBMCs or T cells enriched from blood (not recorded which). The J gene is TRBJ2-7, the V gene TRBV19; 9 bases are a match to TRBD1. The CDR3 sequence: CASSYRTGDSYEQYF. CDR3 nucleotide sequence: TGTGCCAGTAGTTATCGGACAGGGGACTCCTACGAGCAGTACTTC.